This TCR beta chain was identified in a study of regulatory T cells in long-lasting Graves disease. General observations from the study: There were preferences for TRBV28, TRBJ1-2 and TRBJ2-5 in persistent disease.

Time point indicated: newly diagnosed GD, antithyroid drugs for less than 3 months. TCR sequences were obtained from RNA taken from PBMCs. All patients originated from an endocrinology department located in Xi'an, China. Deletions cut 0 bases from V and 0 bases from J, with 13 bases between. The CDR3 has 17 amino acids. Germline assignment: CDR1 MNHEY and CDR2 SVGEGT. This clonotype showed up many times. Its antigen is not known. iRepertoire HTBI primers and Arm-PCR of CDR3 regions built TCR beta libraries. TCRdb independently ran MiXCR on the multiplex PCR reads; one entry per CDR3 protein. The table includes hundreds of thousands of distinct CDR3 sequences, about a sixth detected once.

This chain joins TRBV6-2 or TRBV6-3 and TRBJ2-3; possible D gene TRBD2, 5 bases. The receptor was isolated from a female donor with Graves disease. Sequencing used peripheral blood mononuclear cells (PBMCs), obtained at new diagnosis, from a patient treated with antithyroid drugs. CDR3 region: CASSYSFGGSSTDTQYF. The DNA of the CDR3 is TGTGCCAGCAGTTACTCTTTCGGCGGGTCTAGCACAGATACGCAGTATTTT.